Below are 21 T cell receptor beta chains sequenced from a single sample in a study of monozygotic twins with cystic fibrosis. Sequenced by immunoSEQ multiplex PCR; TCRdb stores in-frame clones only, minus some. Here the sample spans approximately 28,000 clones, just under 85% being singletons. Sequenced: blood. The receptors shown here come from a girl aged 2 to 9 with cystic fibrosis.

The V call is TRBV19, the J call TRBJ2-3; no definite D call. V was cut by 7 bases and J by 7 bases, with 18 bases left in between. Germline lookup yields CDR1 LNHDA and CDR2 SQIVND (reference sequence). The CDR3 consists of 14 residues. The chain's CDR3 is CASNPPLDDHTQYF. The DNA for the CDR3 is TGTGCCAGTAACCCTCCATTGGACGATCATACGCAGTATTTT.

The J gene is TRBJ2-1, the V gene TRBV27, with 9 bases that match TRBD2. This CDR3 is 16 amino acids long. The junction had 7 bases not matched to a gene; V was cut back by 3 bases and J by 4 bases. From germline, CDR1 is MNHEY and CDR2 SMNVEV (reference sequence). The CDR3 is CASSLASGLAYNEQFF. For the CDR3, the DNA is TGTGCCAGCAGTTTGGCCTCTGGACTAGCGTACAATGAGCAGTTCTTC.

This chain uses TRBV27 with TRBJ2-3; D unresolved. Trimming left V 5 bases short and J 2 bases short, with 8 bases between. The CDR3 runs 13 residues. CDR1 and CDR2 from the germline V gene are MNHEY and SMNVEV (reference sequence). CDR3 in amino acids: CASSTIFTDTQYF. The CDR3 region has the DNA TGTGCCAGCAGTACCATATTCACAGATACGCAGTATTTT.

This chain uses TRBV6-5 with TRBJ1-1; D remains unclear. The CDR3 spans 13 residues. Germline-derived CDR1 and CDR2 are MNHEY and SVGAGI. V was pared by 6 bases and J by 7 bases, with 15 bases between. Written as DNA, the CDR3 is TGTGCCAGCAGCCGCTCCGGAGGCAATGAAGCTTTCTTT. It specifies CASSRSGGNEAFF.

The gene calls are TRBV30 and TRBJ2-5; D might be TRBD1 (6 bases). CDR3 size: 14 residues. Germline loops: CDR1 GTSNPN, CDR2 SVGIG (reference sequence). V was pared by 5 bases and J by 1 base, with 14 bases between. DNA of the CDR3: TGTGCCTGGGGGACCGGACAGCCCCAAGAGACCCAGTACTTC. It is translated as CAWGTGQPQETQYF.

The chain couples TRBV18 to TRBJ2-1, with TRBD1 identical over 9 bases. Germline V lookup: CDR1 KGHSH, CDR2 LQKENI. The CDR3 has 16 amino acids. V shed 3 bases, J shed 2 bases, and the junction held 5 bases outside the gene matches. CDR3 sequence reads: CASSPTGQGPYNEQFF. CDR3 nucleotides: TGTGCCAGCTCACCGACGGGACAGGGCCCCTACAATGAGCAGTTCTTC.

This clone has just one count. V is TRBV6-1 and J is TRBJ2-6, with D uncertain. The germline gives CDR1 MNHNS, CDR2 SASEGT. Trimming removed 7 bases at V and 0 bases at J, with 10 bases between. This CDR3 has 15 amino acids. CDR3 coding DNA: TGTGCCAGCACAGTTCTGAACTCTGGGGCCAACGTCCTGACTTTC. Amino acids: CASTVLNSGANVLTF.

V gene TRBV27 combines with J gene TRBJ1-3; no firm D call. The V end lost 2 bases, the J end lost 0 bases, and 8 bases lay between the germline ends. The germline CDR1 and CDR2 sequences are MNHEY and SMNVEV (reference sequence). The CDR3 extends over 15 amino acids. CDR3 protein: CASSLTANSGNTIYF. The CDR3 DNA reads TGTGCCAGCAGTTTAACAGCTAACTCTGGAAACACCATATATTTT.

V gene TRBV30 combines with J gene TRBJ2-7, with 13 bases aligning to TRBD2. The germline V gene has CDR1 GTSNPN and CDR2 SVGIG (reference sequence). The CDR3 consists of 13 residues. CDR3 sequence (DNA): TGTGCATACGGGACTAGCGGGAACTACGAGCAGTACTTC. This gives the protein CAYGTSGNYEQYF.

This clone appeared once. V and J are TRBV27 and TRBJ2-1; TRBD2 matches at 10 bases. V dropped 3 bases and J dropped 6; count of bases not matched to a gene: 5. CDR3 size: 15 residues. From germline, CDR1 is MNHEY and CDR2 SMNVEV (reference sequence). Written as DNA, the CDR3 is TGTGCCAGCAGTTTCGGGCCTAGCGGGAGCAATGAGCAGTTCTTC. It translates to CASSFGPSGSNEQFF.

V gene TRBV4-1 combines with J gene TRBJ2-5; D possibly corresponds to TRBD1 (6 bases). Trimming cost V 1 base and J 3 bases, with 9 bases left between them. Germline loops: CDR1 MGHRA, CDR2 YSYEKL. CDR3 length: 14 residues. CDR3 sequence reads: CASSQVQGKETQYF. DNA for the CDR3: TGCGCCAGCAGCCAAGTGCAGGGGAAAGAGACCCAGTACTTC.

This clone appeared once. V gene TRBV7-2 combines with J gene TRBJ2-5; 8 bases are a match to TRBD1. CDR1 is SGHTA and CDR2 is FQGNSA in the germline V gene. V was clipped by 5 bases and J by 0 bases; unmatched bases: 5. The CDR3 sequence is 15 residues long. The CDR3 sequence is CASSRGDRHQETQYF. CDR3 in DNA: TGTGCCAGCAGCAGGGGGGACAGGCACCAAGAGACCCAGTACTTC.

This clone was found once. The chain recombines TRBV27 with TRBJ1-1; no clear D gene. There are 13 residues in the CDR3. The germline V gene has CDR1 MNHEY and CDR2 SMNVEV (reference sequence). Trimming left V 5 bases short and J 4 bases short, with 11 bases between. CDR3 in amino acids: CASSGYRPTEAFF. The CDR3 nucleotides are TGTGCCAGCAGTGGATACAGACCCACTGAAGCTTTCTTT.

As for this clone: Germline is not matched at one junction end, which may reflect a read error. The CDR3: CASSQRVAGEDF. Here the CDR3 DNA reads TGTGCCAGCAGCCAAAGGGTAGCGGGAGAAGATTTT. V usage is TRBV7-9 and J usage is TRBJ2-3, with 9 bases matching TRBD2. This CDR3 is built from 12 residues. Germline assignment: CDR1 SEHNR and CDR2 FQNEAQ (reference sequence).

V and J are TRBV6-1 and TRBJ1-2; D possibly corresponds to TRBD1 (5 bases). V dropped 6 bases and J dropped 3 bases, with 14 bases sitting between them. The CDR3 is 14 amino acids. CDR1 and CDR2 from the germline V gene are MNHNS and SASEGT. The CDR3 bases are TGTGCCAGCAGAGAAAGGACACAGGACTATGGCTACACCTTC. Protein product: CASRERTQDYGYTF.

V usage is TRBV5-1 and J usage is TRBJ1-2; D unclear. Germline lookup yields CDR1 SGHRS and CDR2 YFSETQ. This CDR3 is 13 amino acids long. The V and J ends lost 0 bases and 4 bases respectively, with 7 bases between them. The CDR3 loop reads CASSLGDLYGYTF. DNA for the CDR3: TGCGCCAGCAGCTTGGGTGATCTCTATGGCTACACCTTC.

This clone was recorded once. The rearrangement links TRBV18 to TRBJ2-7; D might be TRBD2 (5 bases). Germline lookup yields CDR1 KGHSH and CDR2 LQKENI. The CDR3 is made up of 12 amino acids. Deletions cut 3 bases from V and 4 bases from J, with 7 bases between. CDR3 bases: TGTGCCAGCTCACCGAGGGATTACGAGCAGTACTTC. Amino acids: CASSPRDYEQYF.

CDR3 residues: CASSPRQGGIWDEQFF. The CDR3 DNA reads TGTGCCAGCAGCCCCCGACAGGGGGGCATTTGGGATGAGCAGTTCTTC. V is TRBV9 and J is TRBJ2-1; 9 positions agree with TRBD1. V shed 4 bases, J shed 8 bases, and the junction held 13 bases outside the gene matches. This CDR3 spans 16 amino acids. Germline lookup yields CDR1 SGDLS and CDR2 YYNGEE.

This rearrangement joins TRBV19 to TRBJ1-2, with D possibly TRBD1 on 6 matching bases. The CDR3 consists of 13 residues. Trimming left V 4 bases short and J 8 bases short, with 14 bases between. Germline V gives CDR1 LNHDA, CDR2 SQIVND (reference sequence). CDR3 loop: CASSTGQSTGYTF. The CDR3 coding sequence is TGTGCCAGTAGTACTGGACAGTCCACAGGCTACACCTTC.

CDR3 in DNA: TGTGCCAGCAGCCACACAGAGGGTGAAAAACTGTTTTTT. Translated: CASSHTEGEKLFF. The chain is built from TRBV9 and TRBJ1-4; D unclear. The CDR3 covers 13 residues. Germline V gene lookup returns CDR1 SGDLS and CDR2 YYNGEE. V was pared by 4 bases and J by 7 bases, with 11 bases between.

The V call is TRBV30, the J call TRBJ1-2; no definite D call. The germline V and J ends were trimmed by 2 bases and 1 base, with 11 bases remaining between them. Germline V gene sequence: CDR1 GTSNPN, CDR2 SVGIG (reference sequence). This CDR3 is built from 14 residues. The CDR3 region is CAWSSGHDNYGYTF. Here the CDR3 DNA reads TGTGCCTGGAGTTCGGGCCACGATAACTATGGCTACACCTTC. The complete variable domain, with remaining parts taken from reference TRBV30 and TRBJ1-2, reads SQTIHQWPATLVQPVGSPLSLECTVEGTSNPNLYWYRQAAGRGLQLLFYSVGIGQISSEVPQNLSASRPQDRQFILSSKKLLLSDSGFYLCAWSSGHDNYGYTFGSGTRLTVV.